This T cell receptor (beta chain) was identified in a study of shared clonotypes between healthy human individuals. Study conclusions and caveats: Sampling covered blood only; tissue repertoires likely differ.

Note on this clone: The target antigen is unknown.

The germline gives CDR1 MNHNS, CDR2 SASEGT. Germline trimming cut 6 bases from V and 0 bases from J; bases unmatched to any gene: 7. The CDR3 length is 15 residues. Genomic DNA per cell subset filled all wells of several immunoSEQ plates. Profiling relied on immunoSEQ multiplex PCR, and the TCRdb table lists in-frame clones only, not all of them. Counted here are some 650,000 clones, roughly 97% occurring once; the ten biggest clones make up about 0.057%. The receptor's source is a woman aged 30 to 39 in good health. This chain joins TRBV6-1 and TRBJ1-1; 7 bases map to TRBD1. Sequences were obtained from naive CD4+ T cells sorted from blood. Subset meaning: CD45RA+ positively selected. As DNA, the CDR3 is TGTGCCAGCAGAGACCGTACAGGGGTGAACACTGAAGCTTTCTTT. Amino acid sequence: CASRDRTGVNTEAFF.